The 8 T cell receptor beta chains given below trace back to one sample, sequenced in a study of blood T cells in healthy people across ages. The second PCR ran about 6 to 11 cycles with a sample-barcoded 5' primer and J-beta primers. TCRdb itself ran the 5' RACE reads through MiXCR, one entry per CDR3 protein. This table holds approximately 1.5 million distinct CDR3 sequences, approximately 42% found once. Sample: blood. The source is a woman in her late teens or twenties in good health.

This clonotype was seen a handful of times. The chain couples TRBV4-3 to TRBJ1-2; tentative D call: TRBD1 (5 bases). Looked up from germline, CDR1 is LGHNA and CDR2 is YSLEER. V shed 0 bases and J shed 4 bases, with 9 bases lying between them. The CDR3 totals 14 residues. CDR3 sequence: CASSQDGGTYGYTF. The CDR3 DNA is TGCGCCAGCAGCCAAGACGGGGGGACCTATGGCTACACCTTC.

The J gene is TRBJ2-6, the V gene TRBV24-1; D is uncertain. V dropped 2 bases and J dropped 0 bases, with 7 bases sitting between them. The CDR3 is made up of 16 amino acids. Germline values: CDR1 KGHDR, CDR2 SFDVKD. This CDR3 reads CATSDYRSSGANVLTF. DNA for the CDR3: TGTGCCACCAGTGATTACCGCAGCTCTGGGGCCAACGTCCTGACTTTC.

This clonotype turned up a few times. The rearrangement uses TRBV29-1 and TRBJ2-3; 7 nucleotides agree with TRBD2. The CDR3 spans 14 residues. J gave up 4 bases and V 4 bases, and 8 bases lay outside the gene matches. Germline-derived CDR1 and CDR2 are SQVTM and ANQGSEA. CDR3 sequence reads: CSVAHGRPSDTQYF. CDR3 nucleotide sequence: TGCAGCGTTGCCCACGGGAGGCCTTCAGATACGCAGTATTTT.

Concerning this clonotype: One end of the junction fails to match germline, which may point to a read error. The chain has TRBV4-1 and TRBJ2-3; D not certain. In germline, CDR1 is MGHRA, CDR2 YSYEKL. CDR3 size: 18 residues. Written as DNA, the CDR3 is TGCGCCTGCAGCCAAATACTCCTAGGTGGGGTGGGCGCAGATACGCAGTATTTT. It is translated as CACSQILLGGVGADTQYF.

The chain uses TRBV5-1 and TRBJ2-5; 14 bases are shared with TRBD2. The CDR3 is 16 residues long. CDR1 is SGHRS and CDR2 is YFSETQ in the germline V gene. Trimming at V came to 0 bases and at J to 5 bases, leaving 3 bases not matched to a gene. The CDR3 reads CASSLGTSGGHETQYF. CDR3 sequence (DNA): TGCGCCAGCAGCTTGGGGACTAGCGGGGGGCACGAGACCCAGTACTTC.

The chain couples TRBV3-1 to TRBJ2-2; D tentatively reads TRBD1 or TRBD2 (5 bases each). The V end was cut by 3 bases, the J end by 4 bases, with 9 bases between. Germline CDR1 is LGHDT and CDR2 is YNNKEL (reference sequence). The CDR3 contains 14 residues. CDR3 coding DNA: TGTGCCAGCAGCCATAGTGGGGGCACCGGGGAGCTGTTTTTT. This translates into CASSHSGGTGELFF.

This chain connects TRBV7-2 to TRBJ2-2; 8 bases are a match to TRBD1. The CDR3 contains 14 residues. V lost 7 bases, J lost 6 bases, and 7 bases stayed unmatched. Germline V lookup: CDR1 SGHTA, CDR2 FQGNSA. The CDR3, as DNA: TGTGCCAGCAAACAGGGGGGTCCTCCCGGGGAGCTGTTTTTT. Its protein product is CASKQGGPPGELFF. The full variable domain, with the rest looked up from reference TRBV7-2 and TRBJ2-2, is GAGVSQSPSNKVTEKGKDVELRCDPISGHTALYWYRQSLGQGLEFLIYFQGNSAPDKSGLPSDRFSAERTGGSVSTLTIQRTQQEDSAVYLCASKQGGPPGELFFGEGSRLTVL.

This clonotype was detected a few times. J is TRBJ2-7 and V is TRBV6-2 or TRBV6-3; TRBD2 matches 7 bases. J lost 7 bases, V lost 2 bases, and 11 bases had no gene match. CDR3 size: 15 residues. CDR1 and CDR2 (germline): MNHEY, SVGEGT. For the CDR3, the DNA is TGTGCCAGCAGTTACGATGGCGGGGGACCACTTGAGCAGTACTTC. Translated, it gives CASSYDGGGPLEQYF.